This passage covers 23 T cell receptor beta chains from one sample sequenced in a study of T cells in Graves' hyperthyroidism and ophthalmopathy (dated by TCRdb to the late 2010s). To prepare the library, multiplex PCR was applied. Sequencing instrument: Illumina HiSeq 2000. TCR beta CDR3 regions were amplified from RNA transcripts. The TCR CDR3 was subjected to a first round of RT-PCR using the HTBI primer set and the Qiagen OneStep RT-PCR kit. TCRdb trimmed the raw reads at Q25, called clones with MiXCR and kept productive beta chains. Under each unique CDR3 protein, matching rows form one entry showing the most common genes and DNA. The sample includes more than 500,000 distinct CDR3 sequences, with around 16% observed a single time. The biggest ten clones account for about 29% of the sample. The sample was blood. All receptors come from a woman between 25 and 40 years old with Graves' ophthalmopathy.

A few counts support this clonotype. The chain couples TRBV5-5 to TRBJ2-7; 7 positions match TRBD2. Germline V lookup: CDR1 SGHKS, CDR2 YYEKEE (reference sequence). Trimming at V came to 1 base and at J to 7 bases, leaving 11 bases not matched to a gene. CDR3 size: 15 residues. The CDR3 region is CASSLSATSPGEQYF. CDR3 sequence (DNA): TGTGCCAGCAGCTTGTCCGCGACTAGCCCGGGGGAGCAGTACTTC.

In this sample, this clonotype turned up many times. This rearrangement joins TRBV5-5 to TRBJ2-5, with no clear D. The CDR3 is 11 amino acids. The germline V gene encodes CDR1 SGHKS and CDR2 YYEKEE (reference sequence). V was clipped by 3 bases and J by 3 bases, with 3 bases between them. CDR3 amino acids: CASSYKETQYF. In DNA form, the CDR3 reads TGTGCCAGCAGCTACAAAGAGACCCAGTACTTC. The variable domain in full, with the rest retrieved from reference TRBV5-5 and TRBJ2-5, is DAGVTQSPTHLIKTRGQQVTLRCSPISGHKSVSWYQQVLGQGPQFIFQYYEKEERGRGNFPDRFSARQFPNYSSELNVNALLLGDSALYLCASSYKETQYFGPGTRLLVL.

The J gene is TRBJ1-4, the V gene TRBV7-9, with unresolved D. Trimming pared 3 bases from V and 0 bases from J, leaving 5 bases between. The CDR3 has 14 amino acids. From germline, CDR1 is SEHNR and CDR2 FQNEAQ (reference sequence). The CDR3 DNA follows: TGTGCCAGCAGCTTGATTGCAACTAATGAAAAACTGTTTTTT. This encodes CASSLIATNEKLFF.

As to this clonotype: A much larger clone lies a single base off, so this may be a read error. J is TRBJ2-7 and V is TRBV7-2, with D possibly called TRBD1 or TRBD2 (6 bases each). Germline loops: CDR1 SGHTA, CDR2 FQGNSA. The CDR3 length is 13 residues. CDR3 in amino acids: CAGSFPGAYEQYF. The CDR3 DNA sequence: TGTGCCGGCAGCTTCCCGGGGGCGTACGAGCAGTACTTC.

This clonotype came up many times. V gene TRBV27 combines with J gene TRBJ2-7; 7 bases agree with TRBD1. Germline trimming cut 5 bases from V and 6 bases from J; bases unmatched to any gene: 10. Germline-derived CDR1 and CDR2 are MNHEY and SMNVEV (reference sequence). The CDR3 runs 14 residues. CDR3 region: CASSQGERWGEQYF. Written as DNA, the CDR3 is TGTGCCAGCAGTCAGGGGGAAAGATGGGGCGAGCAGTACTTC.

The chain employs TRBV28 and TRBJ2-2; D perhaps matches TRBD1 (6 bases). Trimming took off 1 base at V and 5 bases at J, with 17 bases between the two ends. Looked up from germline, CDR1 is MDHEN and CDR2 is SYDVKM. The CDR3 totals 17 residues. The CDR3 region is CASSLLGGQPPTGELFF. The CDR3, as DNA: TGTGCCAGCAGTTTATTGGGCGGACAGCCTCCGACCGGGGAGCTGTTTTTT.

Only a few counts were recorded for this clonotype. The rearrangement links TRBV7-2 to TRBJ2-1; no clear D gene. The V gene's germline CDR1 is SGHTA and CDR2 FQGNSA. Trimming shortened V by 4 bases and J by 9 bases, and 13 bases separated the two germline ends. The CDR3 has 13 amino acids. CDR3 in amino acids: CASSSYRLTEQFF. In nucleotides, the CDR3 is TGTGCCAGCAGCTCTTACCGGTTGACTGAGCAGTTCTTC.

The J gene is TRBJ2-7, the V gene TRBV20-1; 9 nucleotides line up with TRBD2. The CDR3 covers 17 residues. Germline assignment: CDR1 DFQATT and CDR2 SNEGSKA (reference sequence). Losses at the gene ends were 0 bases for V and 0 bases for J; bases not matched to a gene: 9. The CDR3 nucleotides read TGCAGTGCTAGAGAACCCGGGCCTAGCGGGAACTCCTACGAGCAGTACTTC. Translated, it gives CSAREPGPSGNSYEQYF.

The chain employs TRBV5-1 and TRBJ2-1, with 8 nucleotides matching TRBD1. V shed 2 bases and J 0 bases; nucleotides not matched to a gene: 16. The CDR3 has 20 residues. Germline CDR1 reads SGHRS; CDR2 reads YFSETQ. In nucleotides, the CDR3 is TGCGCCAGCAGCTTACCTCCGGGACAGGTGGTTTTGAGCTCCTACAATGAGCAGTTCTTC. Protein product: CASSLPPGQVVLSSYNEQFF.

The chain recombines TRBV7-3 with TRBJ2-3; D is possibly TRBD1 or TRBD2 (5 bases each). The germline V gene has CDR1 SGHTA and CDR2 FQGTGA. The CDR3 runs 18 residues. V shed 2 bases and J shed 0 bases, with 18 bases lying between them. The CDR3 loop is CASSLHLRRDGSTDTQYF. The CDR3 DNA reads as TGTGCCAGCAGCTTACACCTACGCCGGGACGGTAGCACAGATACGCAGTATTTT.

V gene TRBV6-1 combines with J gene TRBJ1-2; D is undetermined. CDR3 size: 13 residues. The V and J ends lost 4 bases and 1 base respectively, with 7 bases between them. The germline V gene has CDR1 MNHNS and CDR2 SASEGT. The CDR3 DNA follows: TGTGCCAGCAGTGCGAGGATTAACTATGGCTACACCTTC. Protein sequence: CASSARINYGYTF.

The chain employs TRBV27 and TRBJ2-7; 9 bases are shared with TRBD1. The CDR3 is 15 amino acids. Germline V gene data show CDR1 as MNHEY and CDR2 as SMNVEV (reference sequence). V lost 1 base and J lost 6; bases outside the gene matches: 7. CDR3 nucleotide sequence: TGTGCCAGCAGTTTATATTCGGGACAGGGTATCGAGCAGTACTTC. This sequence encodes CASSLYSGQGIEQYF.

This sequence joins TRBV20-1 and TRBJ1-1; D call uncertain. V was clipped by 6 bases and J by 7 bases, with 21 bases between them. Germline CDR1 DFQATT, CDR2 SNEGSKA (reference sequence). The CDR3 spans 14 residues. The chain's CDR3 is CSAGNQAVEHEAFF. Here the CDR3 DNA reads TGCAGTGCCGGGAACCAGGCTGTCGAACATGAAGCTTTCTTT.

Written as DNA, the CDR3 is TGTGCCAGCTTTAGTGTTGGCGGGAGTATCAACGAGCAGTACTTC. Residues: CASFSVGGSINEQYF. The chain links TRBV28 to TRBJ2-7; 7 bases fit TRBD2. The V segment lost 8 bases and the J segment 5 bases; nucleotides outside the gene matches: 15. Germline CDR1 and CDR2: MDHEN and SYDVKM. The CDR3 is made up of 15 amino acids.

This clonotype was counted only a few times. This rearrangement joins TRBV6-1 to TRBJ2-3; tentatively, D is TRBD2 (5 bases). V was cut by 8 bases and J by 7 bases, with 13 bases left in between. This CDR3 has 12 amino acids. The germline V gene has CDR1 MNHNS and CDR2 SASEGT. The CDR3, as DNA: TGTGCCAGCGGGTCTAGCATTTATACGCAGTATTTT. The encoded protein is CASGSSIYTQYF.

As regards this clonotype: A much larger clone differs from this one at a single base, so this may be a read error. The chain employs TRBV30 and TRBJ2-5; TRBD1 might be the D (5 bases). Looked up from germline, CDR1 is GTSNPN and CDR2 is SVGIG (reference sequence). Trimming cost V 7 bases and J 5 bases, with 11 bases left between them. This CDR3 is built from 11 residues. In DNA, the CDR3 is TGTGCCTTCTTCTCAGGGGAGACCCAGTACTTC. Translated: CAFFSGETQYF.

This clonotype was recorded many times. V gene TRBV13 combines with J gene TRBJ2-3; 12 bases agree with TRBD1. With 5 bases clipped from V and 6 bases from J, the junction kept 3 bases outside the gene matches. CDR1 and CDR2 (germline): PRHDT, FYEKMQ (reference sequence). There are 14 residues in the CDR3. The CDR3 loop is CASSPGQGADTQYF. CDR3 DNA: TGTGCCAGCAGCCCGGGACAGGGGGCTGATACGCAGTATTTT.

This clonotype was counted many times. The chain combines TRBV28 with TRBJ2-7, with 8 bases identical to TRBD2. The CDR3 has 17 amino acids. Germline CDR1 and CDR2: MDHEN and SYDVKM. After removal of 3 bases from V and 2 bases from J, the junction contained 12 bases not matched to a gene. CDR3 sequence (DNA): TGTGCCAGCAGTTTCTTAAGCGGGAGCGTGAATACCTACGAGCAGTACTTC. It codes for CASSFLSGSVNTYEQYF.

For the CDR3, the DNA is TGTGCCAGCAGTGGCAGGGGGACTGCCTATGGCTACACCTTC. Its protein is CASSGRGTAYGYTF. This sequence joins TRBV28 and TRBJ1-2; 7 bases map to TRBD1. This CDR3 is 14 amino acids long. The V and J ends lost 5 bases and 4 bases, in that order; junction bases with no gene match: 7. The germline gives CDR1 MDHEN, CDR2 SYDVKM.

This clonotype has just a few counts. This chain joins TRBV27 and TRBJ2-7; 9 bases match TRBD1. The J segment lost 6 bases and the V segment lost 6 bases, leaving 9 bases of the junction unmatched. The CDR3 has 14 residues. The germline V gene has CDR1 MNHEY and CDR2 SMNVEV (reference sequence). CDR3 protein: CASSPTGGSFEQYF. CDR3 sequence (DNA): TGTGCCAGCAGCCCGACAGGGGGAAGTTTCGAGCAGTACTTC.

This clonotype was picked up a small number of times. The V call is TRBV20-1, the J call TRBJ2-2; TRBD2 might be the D (6 bases). Trimming shortened V by 0 bases and J by 1 base, and 9 bases separated the two germline ends. This CDR3 spans 15 amino acids. Per germline, CDR1 DFQATT and CDR2 SNEGSKA (reference sequence). This chain's CDR3 is CSARDFGRNTGELFF. DNA for the CDR3: TGCAGTGCTAGAGATTTCGGGAGGAACACCGGGGAGCTGTTTTTT.

In its sample, this clonotype was seen many times. This chain uses TRBV28 with TRBJ1-6; no firm D call. The CDR3 extends over 14 amino acids. Looked up from germline, CDR1 is MDHEN and CDR2 is SYDVKM. The V gene lost 4 bases and the J gene lost 7 bases, with 11 bases spanning the gap. CDR3 amino acids: CASSWSRANSPLHF. For the CDR3, the DNA is TGTGCCAGCAGTTGGAGTAGGGCCAATTCACCCCTCCACTTT.

There are many counts of this clonotype. The chain uses TRBV18 and TRBJ1-1; D is perhaps TRBD1 (5 bases). V was cut by 4 bases and J by 0 bases, with 9 bases left in between. The CDR3 extends over 14 amino acids. In germline, CDR1 is KGHSH, CDR2 LQKENI. The CDR3 coding sequence is TGTGCCAGCTCACTCGAGACAGTGAACACTGAAGCTTTCTTT. This codes for CASSLETVNTEAFF.